Following are 22 T cell receptor beta chains from one sample sequenced in a study of blood T cell repertoires in COVID-19. Libraries were prepared by immunoSEQ multiplex PCR; TCRdb keeps only in-frame clonotypes and omits some of them. Here the sample spans around 120,000 clones, roughly 72% being singletons. The sequenced sample consisted of peripheral blood. These receptors originate from a man older than 75 with acute or convalescent COVID-19.

The chain combines TRBV27 with TRBJ2-3; 10 nucleotides line up with TRBD2. Germline assignment: CDR1 MNHEY and CDR2 SMNVEV (reference sequence). With V trimmed by 5 bases and J by 8 bases, 16 bases remained unmatched. This CDR3 is built from 17 residues. The CDR3 bases are TGTGCCAGCAGTACCTGGACTAGCGGAGACCTCACTGGTACGCAGTATTTT. It specifies CASSTWTSGDLTGTQYF.

For this clone: A clone one base away is much larger, so this may be a read error. The sample carries other DNA sequences with the same CDR3. V usage is TRBV3-1 (or the pseudogene TRBV3-2) and J usage is TRBJ1-6; 10 bases agree with TRBD1. This CDR3 contains 15 residues. The germline CDR1 and CDR2 sequences are LGHDT and YNNKEL (reference sequence). V lost 3 bases and J lost 6; bases outside the gene matches: 2. CDR3 nucleotide sequence: TGTGCCAGCAGCCAGGGGACAGGGGTTAATTCACCCCTCCACTTT. Translating gives CASSQGTGVNSPLHF.

V usage is TRBV28 and J usage is TRBJ1-6; D is uncertain. Between the trimmed V and J ends, which lost 5 bases and 7 bases, there was a span of 18 bases. Looked up from germline, CDR1 is MDHEN and CDR2 is SYDVKM. This CDR3 comprises 16 residues. The CDR3 region has the DNA TGTGCCAGCAGTCCAACCCCGGGAAAAGGCAATTCACCCCTCCACTTT. It encodes CASSPTPGKGNSPLHF.

V and J are TRBV7-2 and TRBJ2-7; possibly TRBD2 for D (6 bases). Germline V gene sequence: CDR1 SGHTA, CDR2 FQGNSA. The CDR3 is 17 amino acids. The ends were cut back, 0 bases at V and 5 bases at J, with 20 bases in the middle. The CDR3 here is CASSLAPGVWEDDEQYF. In DNA form, the CDR3 reads TGTGCCAGCAGCTTAGCCCCCGGGGTTTGGGAGGACGACGAGCAGTACTTC.

The chain has TRBV28 and TRBJ2-3; 8 positions match TRBD2. The CDR3 is 16 amino acids. Trimming at V came to 5 bases and at J to 6 bases, leaving 13 bases not matched to a gene. Germline V gives CDR1 MDHEN, CDR2 SYDVKM. CDR3 DNA: TGTGCCAGCAGTGCGATGGGACTAGAATTGGCGGATACGCAGTATTTT. The encoded protein is CASSAMGLELADTQYF.

The chain links TRBV4-3 to TRBJ2-7; 8 bases line up with TRBD1. The V gene's germline CDR1 is LGHNA and CDR2 YSLEER. J lost 8 bases, V lost 0 bases, and 9 bases had no gene match. The CDR3 runs 15 residues. The CDR3 here is CASSQDYGQGMKQYF. DNA for the CDR3: TGCGCCAGCAGCCAAGATTACGGACAGGGAATGAAGCAGTACTTC.

This chain joins TRBV5-4 and TRBJ1-1, with TRBD1 as a possible D gene (5 bases). Germline V lookup: CDR1 SGHNT, CDR2 YYREEE (reference sequence). V lost 0 bases to trimming and J lost 4 bases, with 10 bases between them. The CDR3 runs to 14 residues. The CDR3 loop reads CASSLGVQVTEAFF. CDR3 sequence (DNA): TGTGCCAGCAGCTTGGGAGTACAGGTCACTGAAGCTTTCTTT.

The CDR3 loop reads CASSQETGADSPLHF. DNA for the CDR3: TGCGCCAGCAGCCAAGAGACAGGGGCAGATTCACCCCTCCACTTT. This sequence joins TRBV4-3 and TRBJ1-6; 8 nucleotides align to TRBD1. The V and J ends lost 0 bases and 8 bases, in that order; junction bases with no gene match: 3. The CDR3 sequence is 15 residues long. Looked up from germline, CDR1 is LGHNA and CDR2 is YSLEER.

The rearrangement links TRBV3-1 (or the pseudogene TRBV3-2) to TRBJ2-3; TRBD2 might be the D (6 bases). Germline V lookup: CDR1 LGHDT, CDR2 YNNKEL (reference sequence). Trimming stripped 1 base from V and 2 bases from J, with 10 bases between. The CDR3 contains 15 residues. CDR3 region: CASSQGWTNTDTQYF. The CDR3 DNA is TGTGCCAGCAGCCAAGGGTGGACTAACACAGATACGCAGTATTTT.

The chain is built from TRBV3-1 (or the pseudogene TRBV3-2) and TRBJ1-2, with 7 positions matching TRBD1. The CDR3 totals 13 residues. The J segment lost 7 bases and the V segment lost 4 bases, leaving 6 bases of the junction unmatched. The germline V gene has CDR1 LGHDT and CDR2 YNNKEL (reference sequence). The CDR3 loop is CASSRQGVIGYTF. Here the CDR3 DNA reads TGTGCCAGCAGCCGACAGGGAGTTATTGGCTACACCTTC.

The rearrangement links TRBV15 to TRBJ1-3; unclear D gene. The CDR3 length is 14 residues. Between the trimmed V and J ends, which lost 1 base and 0 bases, there was a span of 4 bases. Germline V CDR1 and CDR2: LNHNV, YYDKDF (reference sequence). In nucleotides, the CDR3 is TGTGCCACCAGCAGAGCCTACTCTGGAAACACCATATATTTT. Its protein product is CATSRAYSGNTIYF.

The chain carries TRBV5-5 and TRBJ1-6; D might be TRBD1 (5 bases). V was clipped by 3 bases and J by 10 bases, with 14 bases between them. CDR3 length equals 14 residues. From germline, CDR1 is SGHKS and CDR2 YYEKEE (reference sequence). The CDR3 DNA follows: TGTGCCAGCAGCTCCGACAGTTTGACGTCACCCCTCCACTTT. Translated, it gives CASSSDSLTSPLHF. The complete variable domain, with remaining parts taken from reference TRBV5-5 and TRBJ1-6, reads DAGVTQSPTHLIKTRGQQVTLRCSPISGHKSVSWYQQVLGQGPQFIFQYYEKEERGRGNFPDRFSARQFPNYSSELNVNALLLGDSALYLCASSSDSLTSPLHFGNGTRLTVT.

V is TRBV3-1 (or the pseudogene TRBV3-2) and J is TRBJ2-7; the D gene is possibly TRBD1 (6 bases). CDR3 length equals 15 residues. Germline CDR1 is LGHDT and CDR2 is YNNKEL (reference sequence). V lost 0 bases to trimming and J lost 3 bases, with 12 bases between them. The CDR3 coding sequence is TGTGCCAGCAGCCAAGATCTGGGGACAAACTACGAGCAGTACTTC. Its protein product is CASSQDLGTNYEQYF.

This clone was picked up one time. V and J are TRBV6-5 and TRBJ2-2; D is undetermined. The CDR3 length is 15 residues. V dropped 2 bases and J dropped 0 bases, with 7 bases sitting between them. Germline V gene data show CDR1 as MNHEY and CDR2 as SVGAGI. CDR3 sequence (DNA): TGTGCCAGCAGTTACCAAGCCCCGAACACCGGGGAGCTGTTTTTT. It translates to CASSYQAPNTGELFF.

The CDR3 nucleotides read TGTGCCAGCAGCTTTCGAGGGTTGGAGACCCAGTACTTC. Residues: CASSFRGLETQYF. V usage is TRBV11-2 and J usage is TRBJ2-5; possible D gene TRBD2, 5 bases. The CDR3 sequence is 13 residues long. CDR1 is SGHAT, CDR2 FQNNGV, per germline. The V end was cut by 3 bases, the J end by 5 bases, with 10 bases between.

The V and J genes are TRBV4-2 and TRBJ1-5; D remains unclear. Germline CDR1 LGHNA, CDR2 YNFKEQ. This CDR3 comprises 13 residues. Between the trimmed V and J ends, which lost 0 bases and 6 bases, there was a span of 6 bases. For the CDR3, the DNA is TGTGCCAGCAGCCAAGATGGAGGTCAGCCCCAGCATTTT. Protein product: CASSQDGGQPQHF.

This chain connects TRBV6-5 to TRBJ2-7; 9 nucleotides align to TRBD2. The CDR3 extends over 15 amino acids. Germline values: CDR1 MNHEY, CDR2 SVGAGI. The ends lost 6 bases at V and 3 bases at J; junction bases unmatched: 9. Here the CDR3 DNA reads TGTGCCAGCAGGGCTACTAGCGGGTCCCTCTACGAGCAGTACTTC. It encodes CASRATSGSLYEQYF.

The V gene is TRBV11-2, the J gene TRBJ2-2; TRBD1 aligns across 7 bases. Germline V gives CDR1 SGHAT, CDR2 FQNNGV. The CDR3 has 14 residues. Unmatched junction bases numbered 5, after V lost 6 bases and J lost 4 bases. CDR3 nucleotides: TGTGCCAGCAGAGAGGGACAGAGCACCGGGGAGCTGTTTTTT. It is translated as CASREGQSTGELFF.

The rearrangement links TRBV27 to TRBJ2-2; the D gene is possibly TRBD2 (6 bases). This CDR3 has 16 residues. The V end was cut by 5 bases, the J end by 4 bases, with 17 bases between. Germline CDR1 reads MNHEY; CDR2 reads SMNVEV (reference sequence). The CDR3 spells CASSPGGRSRTGELFF. The CDR3 bases are TGTGCCAGCAGTCCCGGGGGTAGGAGCCGCACCGGGGAGCTGTTTTTT.

V usage is TRBV9 and J usage is TRBJ1-6; 7 bases agree with TRBD1. After removal of 4 bases from V and 2 bases from J, the junction contained 12 bases not matched to a gene. The CDR3 has 18 amino acids. The germline V gene encodes CDR1 SGDLS and CDR2 YYNGEE. Here the CDR3 reads CASSTRPDRDPYNSPLHF. CDR3 DNA: TGTGCCAGCAGCACGAGGCCTGACAGGGACCCCTATAATTCACCCCTCCACTTT. The whole variable domain, remainder taken from reference TRBV9 and TRBJ1-6, is DSGVTQTPKHLITATGQRVTLRCSPRSGDLSVYWYQQSLDQGLQFLIQYYNGEERAKGNILERFSAQQFPDLHSELNLSSLELGDSALYFCASSTRPDRDPYNSPLHFGNGTRLTVT.

The chain combines TRBV7-3 with TRBJ2-5; a possible D gene is TRBD2 (6 bases). CDR1 SGHTA and CDR2 FQGTGA come from the germline V gene. V was pared by 1 base and J by 4 bases, with 13 bases between. This CDR3 region has 15 residues. Here the CDR3 reads CASSLNSGVGETQYF. CDR3 nucleotide sequence: TGTGCCAGCAGCTTAAACTCGGGGGTGGGAGAGACCCAGTACTTC. Looking up the rest from reference TRBV7-3 and TRBJ2-5 gives the full variable domain: GAGVSQTPSNKVTEKGKYVELRCDPISGHTALYWYRQSLGQGPEFLIYFQGTGAADDSGLPNDRFFAVRPEGSVSTLKIQRTERGDSAVYLCASSLNSGVGETQYFGPGTRLLVL.

This chain links TRBV5-1 with TRBJ2-3; 8 nucleotides line up with TRBD2. Germline V lookup: CDR1 SGHRS, CDR2 YFSETQ. The V and J ends lost 3 bases and 1 base, in that order; junction bases with no gene match: 4. The CDR3 totals 15 residues. The CDR3 bases are TGCGCCAGCAGCTCGAGCGGGAGCGGCACAGATACGCAGTATTTT. It codes for CASSSSGSGTDTQYF.